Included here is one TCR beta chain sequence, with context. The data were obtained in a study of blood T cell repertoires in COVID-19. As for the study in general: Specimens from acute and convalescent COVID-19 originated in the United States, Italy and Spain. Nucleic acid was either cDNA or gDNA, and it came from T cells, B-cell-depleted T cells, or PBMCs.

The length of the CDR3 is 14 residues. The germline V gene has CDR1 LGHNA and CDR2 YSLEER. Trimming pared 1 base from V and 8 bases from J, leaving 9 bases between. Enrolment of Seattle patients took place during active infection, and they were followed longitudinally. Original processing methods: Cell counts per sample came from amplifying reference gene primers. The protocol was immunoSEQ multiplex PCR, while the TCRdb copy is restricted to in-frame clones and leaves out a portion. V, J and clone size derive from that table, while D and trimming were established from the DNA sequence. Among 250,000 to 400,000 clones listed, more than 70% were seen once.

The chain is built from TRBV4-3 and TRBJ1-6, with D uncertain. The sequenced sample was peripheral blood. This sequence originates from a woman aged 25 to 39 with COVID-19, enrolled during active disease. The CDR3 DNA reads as TGCGCCAGCAGCCAAGGGAGTCCTCATTCACCCCTCCACTTT. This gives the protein CASSQGSPHSPLHF.